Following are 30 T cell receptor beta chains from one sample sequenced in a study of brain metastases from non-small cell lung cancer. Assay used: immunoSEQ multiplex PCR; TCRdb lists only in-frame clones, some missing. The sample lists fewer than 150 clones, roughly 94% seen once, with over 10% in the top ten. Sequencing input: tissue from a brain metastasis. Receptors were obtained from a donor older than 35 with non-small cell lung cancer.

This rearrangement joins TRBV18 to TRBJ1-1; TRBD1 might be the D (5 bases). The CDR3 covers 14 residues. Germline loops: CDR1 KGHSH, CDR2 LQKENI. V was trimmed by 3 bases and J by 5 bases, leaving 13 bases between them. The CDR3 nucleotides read TGTGCCAGCTCACCCGGGGCAGGTGCGACTGAAGCTTTCTTT. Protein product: CASSPGAGATEAFF.

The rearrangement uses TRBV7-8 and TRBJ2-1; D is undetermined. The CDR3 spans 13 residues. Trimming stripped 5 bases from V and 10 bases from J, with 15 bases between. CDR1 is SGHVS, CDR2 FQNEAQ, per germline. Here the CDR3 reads CASSASELREQFF. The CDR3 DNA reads TGTGCCAGCAGCGCGTCGGAGTTGCGGGAGCAGTTCTTC. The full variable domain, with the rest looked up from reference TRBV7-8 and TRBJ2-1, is GAGVSQSPRYKVAKRGQDVALRCDPISGHVSLFWYQQALGQGPEFLTYFQNEAQLDKSGLPSDRFFAERPEGSVSTLKIQRTQQEDSAVYLCASSASELREQFFGPGTRLTVL.

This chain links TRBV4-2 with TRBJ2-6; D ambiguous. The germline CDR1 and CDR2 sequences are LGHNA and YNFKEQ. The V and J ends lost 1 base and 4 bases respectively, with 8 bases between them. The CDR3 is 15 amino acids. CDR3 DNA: TGTGCCAGCAGCCAAGGTACCTCCGGGGCCAACGTCCTGACTTTC. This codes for CASSQGTSGANVLTF.

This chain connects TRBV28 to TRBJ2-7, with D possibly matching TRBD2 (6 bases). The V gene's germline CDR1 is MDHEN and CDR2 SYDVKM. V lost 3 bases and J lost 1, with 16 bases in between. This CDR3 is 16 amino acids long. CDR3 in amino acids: CASSFRSGLLSYEQYF. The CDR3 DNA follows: TGTGCCAGCAGTTTCAGGTCGGGACTCCTTTCCTACGAGCAGTACTTC.

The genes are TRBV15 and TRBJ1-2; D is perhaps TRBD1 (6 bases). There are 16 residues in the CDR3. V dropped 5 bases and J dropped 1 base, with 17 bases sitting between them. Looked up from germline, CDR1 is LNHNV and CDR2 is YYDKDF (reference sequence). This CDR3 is CATSSPGTPNNYGYTF. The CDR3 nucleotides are TGTGCCACCAGCTCTCCCGGGACACCGAATAACTATGGCTACACCTTC. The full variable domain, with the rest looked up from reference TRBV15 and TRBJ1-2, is DAMVIQNPRYQVTQFGKPVTLSCSQTLNHNVMYWYQQKSSQAPKLLFHYYDKDFNNEADTPDNFQSRRPNTSFCFLDIRSPGLGDTAMYLCATSSPGTPNNYGYTFGSGTRLTVV.

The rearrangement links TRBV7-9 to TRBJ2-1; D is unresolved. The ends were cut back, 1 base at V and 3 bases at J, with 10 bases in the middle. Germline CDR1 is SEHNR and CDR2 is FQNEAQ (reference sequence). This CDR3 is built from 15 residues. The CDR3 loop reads CASSLVADGYNEQFF. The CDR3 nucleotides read TGTGCCAGCAGCTTAGTGGCAGATGGCTACAATGAGCAGTTCTTC.

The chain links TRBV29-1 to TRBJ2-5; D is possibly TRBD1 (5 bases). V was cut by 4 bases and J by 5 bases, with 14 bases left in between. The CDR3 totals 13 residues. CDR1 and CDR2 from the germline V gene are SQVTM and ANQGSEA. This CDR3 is CSVVPDSQETQYF. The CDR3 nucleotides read TGCAGCGTTGTACCTGACAGCCAGGAGACCCAGTACTTC.

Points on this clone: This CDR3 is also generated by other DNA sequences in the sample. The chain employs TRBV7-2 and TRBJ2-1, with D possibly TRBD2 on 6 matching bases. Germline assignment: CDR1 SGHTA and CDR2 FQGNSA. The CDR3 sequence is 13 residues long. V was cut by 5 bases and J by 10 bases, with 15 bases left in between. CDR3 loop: CASSPLASNEQFF. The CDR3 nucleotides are TGTGCCAGCAGCCCACTAGCTTCCAACGAGCAGTTCTTC. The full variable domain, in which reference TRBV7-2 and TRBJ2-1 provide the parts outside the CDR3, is GAGVSQSPSNKVTEKGKDVELRCDPISGHTALYWYRQSLGQGLEFLIYFQGNSAPDKSGLPSDRFSAERTGGSVSTLTIQRTQQEDSAVYLCASSPLASNEQFFGPGTRLTVL.

The DNA of the CDR3 is TGTGCCAGCAGCTTAAATGCCAGGGCGAATTCACCCCTCCACTTT. Amino acids: CASSLNARANSPLHF. The chain joins TRBV7-6 to TRBJ1-6; D may be TRBD1 (5 bases). Germline V gene data show CDR1 as SGHVS and CDR2 as FNYEAQ. Trimming stripped 2 bases from V and 7 bases from J, with 12 bases between. CDR3 length: 15 residues.

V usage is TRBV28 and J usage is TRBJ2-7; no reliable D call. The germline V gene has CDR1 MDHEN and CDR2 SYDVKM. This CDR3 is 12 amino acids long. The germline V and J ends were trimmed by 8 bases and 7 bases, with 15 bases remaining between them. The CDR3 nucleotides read TGTGCCAGCGCCGTCCGGAACGGGGAGCAGTACTTC. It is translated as CASAVRNGEQYF. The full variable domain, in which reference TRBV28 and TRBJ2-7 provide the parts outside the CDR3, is DVKVTQSSRYLVKRTGEKVFLECVQDMDHENMFWYRQDPGLGLRLIYFSYDVKMKEKGDIPEGYSVSREKKERFSLILESASTNQTSMYLCASAVRNGEQYFGPGTRLTVT.

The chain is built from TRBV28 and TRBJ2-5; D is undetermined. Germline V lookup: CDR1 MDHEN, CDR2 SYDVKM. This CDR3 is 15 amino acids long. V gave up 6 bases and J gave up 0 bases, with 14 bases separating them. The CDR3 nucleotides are TGTGCCAGCAGCTCCCTCCTTGGCGACCAAGAGACCCAGTACTTC. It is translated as CASSSLLGDQETQYF.

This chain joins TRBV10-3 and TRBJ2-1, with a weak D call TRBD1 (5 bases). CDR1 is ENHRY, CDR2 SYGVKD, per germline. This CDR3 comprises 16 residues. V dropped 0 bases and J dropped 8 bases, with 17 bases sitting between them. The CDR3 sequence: CAISESGGRERDEQFF. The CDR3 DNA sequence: TGTGCCATCAGTGAGTCCGGCGGCAGGGAAAGGGATGAGCAGTTCTTC.

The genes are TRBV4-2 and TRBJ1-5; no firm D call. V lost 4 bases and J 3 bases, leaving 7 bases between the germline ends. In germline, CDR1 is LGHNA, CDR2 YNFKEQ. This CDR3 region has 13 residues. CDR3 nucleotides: TGTGCCAGCAGCCCTGACCCCAATCAGCCCCAGCATTTT. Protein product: CASSPDPNQPQHF.

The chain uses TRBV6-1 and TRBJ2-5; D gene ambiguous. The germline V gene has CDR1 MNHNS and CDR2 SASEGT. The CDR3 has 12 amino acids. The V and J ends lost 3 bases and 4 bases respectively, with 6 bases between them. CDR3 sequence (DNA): TGTGCCAGCAGTGAGTGGCGAGAGACCCAGTACTTC. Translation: CASSEWRETQYF.

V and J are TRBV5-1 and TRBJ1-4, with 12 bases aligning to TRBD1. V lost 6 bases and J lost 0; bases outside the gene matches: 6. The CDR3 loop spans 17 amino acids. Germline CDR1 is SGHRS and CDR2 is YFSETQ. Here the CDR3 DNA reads TGCGCCAGCACGGGGACAGGGGGCCCAGCAACTAATGAAAAACTGTTTTTT. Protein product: CASTGTGGPATNEKLFF. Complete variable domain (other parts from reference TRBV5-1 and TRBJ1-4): KAGVTQTPRYLIKTRGQQVTLSCSPISGHRSVSWYQQTPGQGLQFLFEYFSETQRNKGNFPGRFSGRQFSNSRSEMNVSTLELGDSALYLCASTGTGGPATNEKLFFGSGTQLSVL.

CDR3: CATSTQGLSSYNEQFF. The CDR3 nucleotides are TGTGCCACCAGCACCCAGGGACTATCCTCCTACAATGAGCAGTTCTTC. The chain has TRBV24-1 and TRBJ2-1; 7 bases fit TRBD2. With 7 bases clipped from V and 0 bases from J, the junction kept 8 bases outside the gene matches. CDR1 and CDR2 (germline): KGHDR, SFDVKD. The CDR3 extends over 16 amino acids.

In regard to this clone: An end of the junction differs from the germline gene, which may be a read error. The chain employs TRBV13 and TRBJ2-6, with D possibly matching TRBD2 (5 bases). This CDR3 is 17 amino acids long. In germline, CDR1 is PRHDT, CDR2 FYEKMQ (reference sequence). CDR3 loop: CASSIKGSTKSGQRPDF. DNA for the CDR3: TGTGCCAGCAGCATAAAAGGGAGTACAAAGTCGGGCCAACGTCCCGATTTC.

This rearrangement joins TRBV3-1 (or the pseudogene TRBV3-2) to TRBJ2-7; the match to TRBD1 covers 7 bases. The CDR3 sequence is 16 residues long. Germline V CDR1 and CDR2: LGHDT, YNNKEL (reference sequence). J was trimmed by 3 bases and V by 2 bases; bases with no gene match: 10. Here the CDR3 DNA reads TGTGCCAGCAGCCAAATTCGGACAGGAGGAAACTACGAGCAGTACTTC. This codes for CASSQIRTGGNYEQYF.

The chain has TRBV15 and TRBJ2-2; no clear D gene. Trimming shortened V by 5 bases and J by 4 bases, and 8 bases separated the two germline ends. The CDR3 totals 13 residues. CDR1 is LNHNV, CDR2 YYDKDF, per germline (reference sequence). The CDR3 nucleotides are TGTGCCACCAGCGTACAACTCACCGGGGAGCTGTTTTTT. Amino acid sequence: CATSVQLTGELFF.

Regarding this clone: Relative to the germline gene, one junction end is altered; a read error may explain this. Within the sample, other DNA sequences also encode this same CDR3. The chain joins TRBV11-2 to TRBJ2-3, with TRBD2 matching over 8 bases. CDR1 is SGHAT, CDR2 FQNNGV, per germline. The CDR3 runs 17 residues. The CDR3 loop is CASSLGLAGSVADTQYF. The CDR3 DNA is TGTGCCAGCAGCTTAGGTTTAGCGGGAAGTGTTGCAGATACACAGTATTTT.

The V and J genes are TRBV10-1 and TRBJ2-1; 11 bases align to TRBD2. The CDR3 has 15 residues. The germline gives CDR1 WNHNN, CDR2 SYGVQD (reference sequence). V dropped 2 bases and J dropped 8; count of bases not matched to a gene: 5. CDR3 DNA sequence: TGCGCCAGCAGTGAGGTAGCGGGAGGGCTCGATGAGCAGTTCTTC. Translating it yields CASSEVAGGLDEQFF.

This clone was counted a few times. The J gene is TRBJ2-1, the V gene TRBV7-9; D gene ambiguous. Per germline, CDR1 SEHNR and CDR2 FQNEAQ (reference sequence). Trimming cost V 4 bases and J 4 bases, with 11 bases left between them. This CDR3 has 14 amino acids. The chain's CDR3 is CASSSSVSYNEQFF. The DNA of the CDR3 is TGTGCCAGCAGCTCATCGGTCTCTTACAATGAGCAGTTCTTC.

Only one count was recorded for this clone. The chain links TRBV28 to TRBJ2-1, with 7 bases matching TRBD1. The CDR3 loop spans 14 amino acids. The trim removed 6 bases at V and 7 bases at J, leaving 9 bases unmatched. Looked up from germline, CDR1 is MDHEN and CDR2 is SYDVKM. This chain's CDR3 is CASSTGVQKNEQFF. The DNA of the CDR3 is TGTGCCAGCAGCACAGGGGTACAAAAGAATGAGCAGTTCTTC.

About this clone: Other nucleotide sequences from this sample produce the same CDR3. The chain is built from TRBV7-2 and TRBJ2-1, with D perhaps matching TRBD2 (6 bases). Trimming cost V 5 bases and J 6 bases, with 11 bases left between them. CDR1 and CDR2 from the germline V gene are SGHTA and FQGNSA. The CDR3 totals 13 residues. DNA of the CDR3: TGTGCCAGCAGCCCACTAGCTTCCAATGAGCAGTTCTTC. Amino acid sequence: CASSPLASNEQFF.

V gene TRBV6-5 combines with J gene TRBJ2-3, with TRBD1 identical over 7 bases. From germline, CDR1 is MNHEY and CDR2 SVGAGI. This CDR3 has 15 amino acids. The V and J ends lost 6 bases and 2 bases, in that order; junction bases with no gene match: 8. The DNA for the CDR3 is TGTGCCAGCAGATACCGGGACAGTACCACAGATACGCAGTATTTT. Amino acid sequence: CASRYRDSTTDTQYF.

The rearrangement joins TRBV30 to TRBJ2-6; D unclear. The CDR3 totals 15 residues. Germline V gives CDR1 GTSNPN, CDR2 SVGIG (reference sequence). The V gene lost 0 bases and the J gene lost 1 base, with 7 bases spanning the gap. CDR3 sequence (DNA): TGTGCCTGGAGTGTACATCCTTCTGGGGCCAACGTCCTGACTTTC. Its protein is CAWSVHPSGANVLTF. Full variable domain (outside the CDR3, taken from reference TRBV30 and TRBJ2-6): SQTIHQWPATLVQPVGSPLSLECTVEGTSNPNLYWYRQAAGRGLQLLFYSVGIGQISSEVPQNLSASRPQDRQFILSSKKLLLSDSGFYLCAWSVHPSGANVLTFGAGSRLTVL.

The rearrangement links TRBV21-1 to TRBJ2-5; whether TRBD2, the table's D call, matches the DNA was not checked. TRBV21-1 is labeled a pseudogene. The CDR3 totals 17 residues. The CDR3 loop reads CASSTPLANTFSETQYF. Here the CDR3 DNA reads TGTGCCAGCAGCACACCCCTAGCTAACACTTTCTCTGAGACCCAGTACTTC.

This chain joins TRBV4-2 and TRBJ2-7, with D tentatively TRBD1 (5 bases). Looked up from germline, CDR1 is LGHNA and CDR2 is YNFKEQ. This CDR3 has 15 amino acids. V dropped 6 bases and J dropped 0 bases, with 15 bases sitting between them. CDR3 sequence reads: CASRSKGVGSYEQYF. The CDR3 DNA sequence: TGTGCCAGCAGATCGAAAGGGGTCGGCTCCTACGAGCAGTACTTC.

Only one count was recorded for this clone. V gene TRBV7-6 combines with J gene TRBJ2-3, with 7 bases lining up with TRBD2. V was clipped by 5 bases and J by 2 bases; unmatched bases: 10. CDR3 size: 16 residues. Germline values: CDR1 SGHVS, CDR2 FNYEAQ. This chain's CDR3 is CASSPGLVVPTDTQYF. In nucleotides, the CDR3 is TGTGCCAGCAGCCCAGGACTAGTGGTCCCCACAGATACGCAGTATTTT. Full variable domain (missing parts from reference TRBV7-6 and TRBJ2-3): GAGVSQSPRYKVTKRGQDVALRCDPISGHVSLYWYRQALGQGPEFLTYFNYEAQQDKSGLPNDRFSAERPEGSISTLTIQRTEQRDSAMYRCASSPGLVVPTDTQYFGPGTRLTVL.

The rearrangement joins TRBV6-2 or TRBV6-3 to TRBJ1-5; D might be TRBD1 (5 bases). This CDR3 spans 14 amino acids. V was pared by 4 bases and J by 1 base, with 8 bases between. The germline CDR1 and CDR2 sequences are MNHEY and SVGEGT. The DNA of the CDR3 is TGTGCCAGCAGTTCCTGGGACAGCAATCAGCCCCAGCATTTT. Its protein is CASSSWDSNQPQHF.